This T cell receptor (beta chain) was recorded in a study of T-cell memory formation after mild COVID-19. Study findings and constraints: Balance between CD4 and CD8 was seen in clones contracting day 15 to 85, and a CD4+ lean was seen in later expanders. Contracting CD4+ clones lay largely in CM and EM, with CD8+ ones residing in EMRA. SARS-CoV-2 specificity of second-wave clones peaking day 37 was unconfirmed.

5'RACE with constant-segment primers yielded barcoded, UMI-tagged TCR alpha and TCR beta cDNA libraries. MiXCR was run by TCRdb on the 5' RACE reads, yielding one entry per CDR3 protein. The data show about half a million distinct CDR3 sequences, around a sixth seen once. On this clonotype itself: Antigen: not known.

Sequenced input: PBMCs or a T cell subset sorted from them (not recorded which). The receptor's source is an adult woman who had mild COVID-19 (a few samples of this study predate the infection). Cell type and time point are not known.

For the CDR3, the DNA is TGCAGTGCTAGAGATACAGGGGGCCAAGGTAGGGATGAGCAGTTCTTC. It is translated as CSARDTGGQGRDEQFF. This chain uses TRBV20-1 with TRBJ2-1; 9 bases match TRBD1. Germline V gives CDR1 DFQATT, CDR2 SNEGSKA (reference sequence). The CDR3 contains 16 residues. The J segment lost 8 bases and the V segment lost 0 bases, leaving 11 bases of the junction unmatched.